These 32 T cell receptor beta chains were all obtained from the same sample, sequenced in a study of T cells expressing NK-cell markers. TCRdb reworked the 5' RACE reads into one entry per CDR3 protein, no DNA. There are under 500,000 distinct CDR3 sequences in the sample, with more than 7% held by the top ten. The sequencing sample was made of blood T cells: a sorted CD56 or NKG2C T cell subset, CD4+ or CD8+ T cells, or bulk PBMC T cells (not recorded which). Receptors were obtained from a woman between 18 and 69 years old in good health.

V gene TRBV25-1 combines with J gene TRBJ1-1. The CDR3 spans 13 residues. The germline V gene encodes CDR1 MGHDK and CDR2 SYGVNS. The CDR3 loop reads CASSASLNTEAFF.

The CDR3 reads CASSFTGTPGEQFF. The chain uses TRBV12-3 or TRBV12-4 and TRBJ2-1; TCRdb outputs TRBD2, but without DNA this stays unchecked. This CDR3 comprises 14 residues.

This chain joins TRBV20-1 and TRBJ1-4. The CDR3 sequence is 13 residues long. Germline V gene data show CDR1 as DFQATT and CDR2 as SNEGSKA (reference sequence). The CDR3 sequence is CSALLATNEKLFF.

The rearrangement joins TRBV4-2 to TRBJ1-4. This CDR3 comprises 15 residues. Germline assignment: CDR1 LGHNA and CDR2 YNFKEQ. CDR3 amino acids: CASSQDLVSLEKLFF.

The rearrangement links TRBV28 to TRBJ1-2; there is no DNA to check the TCRdb D call of TRBD1. The germline V gene encodes CDR1 MDHEN and CDR2 SYDVKM. This CDR3 region has 12 residues. CDR3 loop: CASRASGEGYTF.

The chain employs TRBV7-9 and TRBJ1-1; TCRdb indicates TRBD1, and absent DNA this call remains unverified. Germline V gene lookup returns CDR1 SEHNR and CDR2 FQNEAQ (reference sequence). The CDR3 runs 15 residues. CDR3: CASSLGHRAGTEAFF. Looking up the rest from reference TRBV7-9 and TRBJ1-1 gives the full variable domain: DTGVSQNPRHKITKRGQNVTFRCDPISEHNRLYWYRQTLGQGPEFLTYFQNEAQLEKSRLLSDRFSAERPKGSFSTLEIQRTEQGDSAMYLCASSLGHRAGTEAFFGQGTRLTVV.

V and J are TRBV27 and TRBJ2-1; TCRdb names TRBD1, which stays unverified in the absence of DNA. CDR1 MNHEY and CDR2 SMNVEV come from the germline V gene (reference sequence). This CDR3 is 15 amino acids long. The CDR3 is CASSWNRDRVGEQFF.

This chain connects TRBV5-8 to TRBJ1-2. The CDR3 extends over 14 amino acids. Germline V gene sequence: CDR1 SGHTS, CDR2 YDEGEE. This chain's CDR3 is CASSRMETRYGYTF.

The chain has TRBV4-2 and TRBJ2-1. CDR1 LGHNA and CDR2 YNFKEQ come from the germline V gene. CDR3 length equals 15 residues. The CDR3 loop is CASSPNPTGRNEQFF.

The CDR3 reads CASRTSGTSNEQFF. J is TRBJ2-1 and V is TRBV19; as DNA is missing, the TRBD2 call by TCRdb cannot be tested. CDR1 LNHDA and CDR2 SQIVND come from the germline V gene (reference sequence). CDR3 size: 14 residues.

V is TRBV12-3 or TRBV12-4 and J is TRBJ2-1. The CDR3 has 16 amino acids. The CDR3 is CASRQESVAIYNEQFF.

This chain connects TRBV7-2 to TRBJ2-7; TCRdb lists TRBD2, though no DNA is available to test this call. CDR1 is SGHTA and CDR2 is FQGNSA in the germline V gene. CDR3 size: 14 residues. The CDR3 is CASRLGRASYEQYF.

The chain is built from TRBV6-1 and TRBJ2-1; TCRdb selects TRBD2, and the lack of DNA leaves this call unchecked. This CDR3 is built from 15 residues. From germline, CDR1 is MNHNS and CDR2 SASEGT. CDR3 protein: CASIPRAGSYNEQFF.

The chain has TRBV5-1 and TRBJ2-5; the D call from TCRdb, TRBD2, cannot be confirmed without DNA. Germline V gene data show CDR1 as SGHRS and CDR2 as YFSETQ. The CDR3 contains 16 residues. CDR3 protein: CASSLGPGVGQETQYF.

The V and J genes are TRBV5-1 and TRBJ1-2; with no DNA, the TCRdb D assignment of TRBD1 cannot be verified. The V gene's germline CDR1 is SGHRS and CDR2 YFSETQ. This CDR3 has 15 residues. The CDR3 reads CASSTEGGANYGYTF.

The V call is TRBV12-3 or TRBV12-4, the J call TRBJ1-4. CDR3 length equals 14 residues. This chain's CDR3 is CASSFSTGRGKLFF.

The chain is built from TRBV20-1 and TRBJ1-1. Germline loops: CDR1 DFQATT, CDR2 SNEGSKA (reference sequence). The CDR3 has 13 amino acids. The CDR3 here is CSAGSIERTEAFF.

The chain links TRBV7-6 to TRBJ1-3; TCRdb's D gene call, TRBD1, goes unchecked for lack of DNA. CDR1 and CDR2 from the germline V gene are SGHVS and FNYEAQ. The CDR3 is 13 residues long. The CDR3: CASSLATGYTIYF.

The chain links TRBV3-1 to TRBJ2-3; TCRdb's D call of TRBD1 is untestable without DNA. Germline CDR1 is LGHDT and CDR2 is YNNKEL (reference sequence). This CDR3 has 16 amino acids. The CDR3 spells CASSQDGTPSTDTQYF.

V is TRBV27 and J is TRBJ2-2. The CDR3 totals 17 residues. In germline, CDR1 is MNHEY, CDR2 SMNVEV (reference sequence). The CDR3 region is CASSLSRLEWFSGELFF.

The chain is built from TRBV18 and TRBJ2-1; no DNA is available, so the TRBD2 call from TCRdb remains unchecked. The germline gives CDR1 KGHSH, CDR2 LQKENI. The CDR3 is 15 amino acids. The CDR3 region is CASSPWVAEYNEQFF.

The CDR3 sequence is CASSAGTSGAPGTQYF. The chain combines TRBV6-4 with TRBJ2-3; with no DNA, the TCRdb D assignment of TRBD2 cannot be verified. The germline gives CDR1 MRHNA, CDR2 SNTAGT. This CDR3 has 16 amino acids.

The chain uses TRBV6-1 and TRBJ1-1. CDR1 is MNHNS and CDR2 is SASEGT in the germline V gene. This CDR3 comprises 15 residues. CDR3 sequence reads: CASSVAGPLNTEAFF.

The chain uses TRBV19 and TRBJ2-1; TCRdb outputs TRBD2, but without DNA this stays unchecked. Germline values: CDR1 LNHDA, CDR2 SQIVND (reference sequence). The CDR3 runs to 16 residues. The CDR3 here is CASSHYSGPSYNEQFF.

The chain is built from TRBV28 and TRBJ2-5; checking the TCRdb D call of TRBD1 is not possible without DNA. The germline V gene has CDR1 MDHEN and CDR2 SYDVKM. This CDR3 contains 15 residues. CDR3 sequence: CASSPPLGGGETQYF.

V is TRBV20-1 and J is TRBJ2-3; the TCRdb D gene call, TRBD2, has no DNA to confirm it. Germline assignment: CDR1 DFQATT and CDR2 SNEGSKA (reference sequence). This CDR3 spans 18 amino acids. The CDR3: CSARSYGTSGRGEDTQYF.

The chain links TRBV7-2 to TRBJ2-5; with no DNA, the TCRdb D assignment of TRBD2 cannot be verified. CDR3 length: 14 residues. CDR1 and CDR2 from the germline V gene are SGHTA and FQGNSA. CDR3 region: CASSKAGGEQTQYF.

The genes are TRBV11-2 and TRBJ2-3; TCRdb indicates TRBD1, and absent DNA this call remains unverified. This CDR3 contains 17 residues. Per germline, CDR1 SGHAT and CDR2 FQNNGV. CDR3 sequence: CASRSVKGRISTDTQYF.

The CDR3 is CSVEGAGANVLTF. V gene TRBV29-1 combines with J gene TRBJ2-6; TCRdb reports TRBD1, a call that lacks DNA to check it against. Germline CDR1 reads SQVTM; CDR2 reads ANQGSEA. The CDR3 totals 13 residues.

The chain has TRBV27 and TRBJ1-2; TCRdb gives TRBD1 as the D gene, but with no DNA this cannot be confirmed. The CDR3 is made up of 14 amino acids. Germline V gives CDR1 MNHEY, CDR2 SMNVEV (reference sequence). CDR3 amino acids: CASSSLLSAYGYTF.

The chain joins TRBV4-2 to TRBJ2-2; TCRdb's D call of TRBD2 is untestable without DNA. This CDR3 region has 16 residues. In germline, CDR1 is LGHNA, CDR2 YNFKEQ. The CDR3 sequence: CASSRTSGENTGELFF.

CDR3 amino acids: CASSLLSGRAVTEAFF. The gene calls are TRBV5-6 and TRBJ1-1. Germline assignment: CDR1 SGHDT and CDR2 YYEEEE. The CDR3 is 16 amino acids.